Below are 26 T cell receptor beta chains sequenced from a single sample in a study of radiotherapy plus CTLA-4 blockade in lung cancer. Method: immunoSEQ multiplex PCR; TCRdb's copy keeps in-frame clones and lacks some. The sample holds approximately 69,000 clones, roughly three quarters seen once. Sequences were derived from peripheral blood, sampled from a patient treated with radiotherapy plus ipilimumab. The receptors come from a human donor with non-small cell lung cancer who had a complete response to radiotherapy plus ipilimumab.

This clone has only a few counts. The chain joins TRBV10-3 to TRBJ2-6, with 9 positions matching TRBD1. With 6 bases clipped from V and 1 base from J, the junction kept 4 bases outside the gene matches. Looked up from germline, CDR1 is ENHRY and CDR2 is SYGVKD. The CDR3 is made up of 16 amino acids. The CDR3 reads CAISPTGGSGANVLTF. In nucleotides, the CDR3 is TGTGCCATCAGCCCGACAGGGGGATCTGGGGCCAACGTCCTGACTTTC.

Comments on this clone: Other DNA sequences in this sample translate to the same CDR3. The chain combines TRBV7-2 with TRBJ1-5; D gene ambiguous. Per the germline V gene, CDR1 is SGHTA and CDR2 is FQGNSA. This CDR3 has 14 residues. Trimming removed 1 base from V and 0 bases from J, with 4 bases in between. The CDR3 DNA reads TGTGCCAGCAGCTTAGTAGATAGCAATCAGCCCCAGCATTTT. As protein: CASSLVDSNQPQHF.

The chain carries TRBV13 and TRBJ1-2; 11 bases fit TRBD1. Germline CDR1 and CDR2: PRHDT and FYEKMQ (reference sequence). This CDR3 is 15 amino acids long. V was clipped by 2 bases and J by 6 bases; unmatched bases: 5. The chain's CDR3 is CASSLPGQGANGYTF. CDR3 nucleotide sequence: TGTGCCAGCAGCTTACCCGGACAGGGGGCGAATGGCTACACCTTC.

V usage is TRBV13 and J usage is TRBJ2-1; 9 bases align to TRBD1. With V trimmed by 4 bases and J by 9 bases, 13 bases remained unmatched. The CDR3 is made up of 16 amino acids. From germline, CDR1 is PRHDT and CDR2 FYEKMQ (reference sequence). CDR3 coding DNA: TGTGCCAGCAGCTACCGGACAGGGGACCCGTCCGGTGAGCAGTTCTTC. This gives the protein CASSYRTGDPSGEQFF.

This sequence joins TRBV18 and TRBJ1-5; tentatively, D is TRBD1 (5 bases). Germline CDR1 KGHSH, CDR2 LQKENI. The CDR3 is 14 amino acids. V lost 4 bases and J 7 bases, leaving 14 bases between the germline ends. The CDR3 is CASSQGTGEQPQHF. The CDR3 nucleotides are TGTGCCAGCTCACAAGGGACGGGGGAACAGCCCCAGCATTTT.

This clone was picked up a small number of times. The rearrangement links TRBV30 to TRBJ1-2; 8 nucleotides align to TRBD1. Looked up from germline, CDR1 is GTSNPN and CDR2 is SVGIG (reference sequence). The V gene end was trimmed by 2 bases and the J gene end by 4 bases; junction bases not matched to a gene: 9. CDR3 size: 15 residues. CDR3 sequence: CAWSRSGGRVYGYTF. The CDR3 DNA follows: TGTGCCTGGAGTCGGTCAGGGGGCCGTGTCTATGGCTACACCTTC. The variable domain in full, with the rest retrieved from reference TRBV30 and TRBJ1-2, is SQTIHQWPATLVQPVGSPLSLECTVEGTSNPNLYWYRQAAGRGLQLLFYSVGIGQISSEVPQNLSASRPQDRQFILSSKKLLLSDSGFYLCAWSRSGGRVYGYTFGSGTRLTVV.

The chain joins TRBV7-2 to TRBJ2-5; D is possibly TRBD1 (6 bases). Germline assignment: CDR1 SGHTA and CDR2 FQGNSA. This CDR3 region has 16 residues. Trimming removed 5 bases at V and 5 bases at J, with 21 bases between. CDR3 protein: CASSGSRRQVGETQYF. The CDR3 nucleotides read TGTGCCAGCAGCGGATCACGTAGACAGGTCGGGGAGACCCAGTACTTC.

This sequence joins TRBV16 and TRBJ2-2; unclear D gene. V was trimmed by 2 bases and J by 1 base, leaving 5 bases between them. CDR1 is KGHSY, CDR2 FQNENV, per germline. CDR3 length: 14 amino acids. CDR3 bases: TGTGCCAGCAGCCAAGAATGGAACACCGGGGAGCTGTTTTTT. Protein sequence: CASSQEWNTGELFF.

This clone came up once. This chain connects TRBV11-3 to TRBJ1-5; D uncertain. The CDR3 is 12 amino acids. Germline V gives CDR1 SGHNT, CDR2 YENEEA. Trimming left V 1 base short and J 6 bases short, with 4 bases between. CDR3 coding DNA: TGTGCCAGCAGCTTAGGGGGTCAGCCCCAGCATTTT. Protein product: CASSLGGQPQHF. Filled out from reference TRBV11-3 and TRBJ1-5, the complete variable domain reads EAGVVQSPRYKIIEKKQPVAFWCNPISGHNTLYWYLQNLGQGPELLIRYENEEAVDDSQLPKDRFSAERLKGVDSTLKIQPAELGDSAVYLCASSLGGQPQHFGDGTRLSIL.

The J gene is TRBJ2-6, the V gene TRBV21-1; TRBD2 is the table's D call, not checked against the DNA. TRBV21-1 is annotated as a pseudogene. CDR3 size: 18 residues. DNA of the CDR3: TGTGCCAGCAGCAAAGCGGGAGGAGGGGCTCCGTGGGCCAACGTCCTGACTTTC. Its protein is CASSKAGGGAPWANVLTF.

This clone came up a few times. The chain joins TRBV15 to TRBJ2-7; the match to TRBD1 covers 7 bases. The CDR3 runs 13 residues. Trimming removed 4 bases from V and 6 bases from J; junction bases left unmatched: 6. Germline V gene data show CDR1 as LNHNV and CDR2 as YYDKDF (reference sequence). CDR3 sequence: CATSMGQQTEQYF. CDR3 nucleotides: TGTGCCACCAGCATGGGACAGCAGACCGAGCAGTACTTC.

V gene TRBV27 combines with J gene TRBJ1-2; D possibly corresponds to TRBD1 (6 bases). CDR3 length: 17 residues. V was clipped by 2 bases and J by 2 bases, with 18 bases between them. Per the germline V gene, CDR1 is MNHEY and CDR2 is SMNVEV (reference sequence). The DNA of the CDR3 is TGTGCCAGCAGTTTACGCTCTTTTCCAACAGGGAACTATGGCTACACCTTC. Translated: CASSLRSFPTGNYGYTF.

The CDR3 nucleotides are TGTGCCAGCGGCCCACGGAGGGGGCTTGGAAACACCATATATTTT. Its translation: CASGPRRGLGNTIYF. The rearrangement joins TRBV7-9 to TRBJ1-3, with 7 bases that match TRBD1. Germline V CDR1 and CDR2: SEHNR, FQNEAQ (reference sequence). The CDR3 runs 15 residues. V trimming: 8 bases; J trimming: 3 bases; junction bases outside the gene matches: 10.

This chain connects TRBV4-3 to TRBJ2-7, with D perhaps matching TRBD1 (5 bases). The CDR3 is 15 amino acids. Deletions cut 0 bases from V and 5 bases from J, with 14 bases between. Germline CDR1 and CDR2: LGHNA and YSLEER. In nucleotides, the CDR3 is TGCGCCAGCAGCCAAGAGGAAAGGGGTCTCCACGAGCAGTACTTC. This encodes CASSQEERGLHEQYF.

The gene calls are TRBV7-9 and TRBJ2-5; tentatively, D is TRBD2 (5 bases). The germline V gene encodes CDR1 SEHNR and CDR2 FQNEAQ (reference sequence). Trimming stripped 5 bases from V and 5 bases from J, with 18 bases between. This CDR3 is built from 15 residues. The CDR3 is CASSPKRRVGETQYF. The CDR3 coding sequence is TGTGCCAGCAGCCCCAAAAGGCGGGTGGGGGAGACCCAGTACTTC. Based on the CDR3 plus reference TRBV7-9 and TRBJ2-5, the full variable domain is DTGVSQNPRHKITKRGQNVTFRCDPISEHNRLYWYRQTLGQGPEFLTYFQNEAQLEKSRLLSDRFSAERPKGSFSTLEIQRTEQGDSAMYLCASSPKRRVGETQYFGPGTRLLVL.

CDR3 sequence (DNA): TGTGCATTGATTCGCCGGGACTCATCCCGGGGCGAGCAGTACTTC. Translated: CALIRRDSSRGEQYF. The rearrangement joins TRBV30 to TRBJ2-7; a weak D match, TRBD2 (6 bases). Germline-derived CDR1 and CDR2 are GTSNPN and SVGIG (reference sequence). This CDR3 has 15 residues.

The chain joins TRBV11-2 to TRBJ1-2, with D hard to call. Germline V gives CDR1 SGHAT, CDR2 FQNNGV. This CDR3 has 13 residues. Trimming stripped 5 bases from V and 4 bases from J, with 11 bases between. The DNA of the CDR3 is TGTGCCAGCAGCCCAGGCGTTGGCTATGGCTACACCTTC. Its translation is CASSPGVGYGYTF.

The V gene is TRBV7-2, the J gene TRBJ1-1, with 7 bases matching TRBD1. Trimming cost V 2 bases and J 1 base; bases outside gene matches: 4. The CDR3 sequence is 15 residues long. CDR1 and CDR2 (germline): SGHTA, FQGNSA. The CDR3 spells CASSLSDRPNTEAFF. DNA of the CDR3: TGTGCCAGCAGCTTATCGGACAGGCCGAACACTGAAGCTTTCTTT.

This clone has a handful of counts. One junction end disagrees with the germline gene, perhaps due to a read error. The CDR3 sequence is CASSLGARPDF. CDR3 nucleotide sequence: TGTGCCAGCAGCTTAGGCGCCCGCCCGGACTTC. This chain uses TRBV7-2 with TRBJ1-2, with D unresolved. The germline V gene has CDR1 SGHTA and CDR2 FQGNSA. The CDR3 consists of 11 residues.

CDR3 amino acids: CAWSVSRDLHF. DNA for the CDR3: TGTGCCTGGAGTGTATCCCGGGACCTCCACTTT. This chain joins TRBV30 and TRBJ1-6; D gene ambiguous. Between the trimmed V and J ends, which lost 0 bases and 15 bases, there was a span of 9 bases. The CDR3 totals 11 residues. CDR1 and CDR2 (germline): GTSNPN, SVGIG (reference sequence).

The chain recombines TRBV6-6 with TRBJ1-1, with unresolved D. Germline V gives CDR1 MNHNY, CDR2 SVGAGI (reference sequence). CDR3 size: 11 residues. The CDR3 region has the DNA TGTCGCAGCGGCGTCGTGGCTGAAGCTTTCTTT. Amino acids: CRSGVVAEAFF.

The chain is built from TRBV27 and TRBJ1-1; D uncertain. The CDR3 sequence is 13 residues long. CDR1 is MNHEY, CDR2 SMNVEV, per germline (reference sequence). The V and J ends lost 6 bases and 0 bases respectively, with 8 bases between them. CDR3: CASRTPLNTEAFF. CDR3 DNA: TGTGCCAGCAGGACCCCGCTGAACACTGAAGCTTTCTTT.

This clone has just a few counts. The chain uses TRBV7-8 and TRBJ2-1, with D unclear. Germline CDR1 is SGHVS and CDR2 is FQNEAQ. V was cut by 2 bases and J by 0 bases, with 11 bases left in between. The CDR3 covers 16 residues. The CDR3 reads CASSLNSLSSYNEQFF. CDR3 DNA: TGTGCCAGCAGCTTAAACAGCCTGAGCTCCTACAATGAGCAGTTCTTC.

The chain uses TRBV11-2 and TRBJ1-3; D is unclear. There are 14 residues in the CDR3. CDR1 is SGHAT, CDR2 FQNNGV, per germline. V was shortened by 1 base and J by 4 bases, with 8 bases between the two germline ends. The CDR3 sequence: CASSLGLGGNTIYF. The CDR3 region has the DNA TGTGCCAGCAGCTTAGGATTGGGAGGAAACACCATATATTTT. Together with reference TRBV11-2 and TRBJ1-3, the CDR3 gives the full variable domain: EAGVAQSPRYKIIEKRQSVAFWCNPISGHATLYWYQQILGQGPKLLIQFQNNGVVDDSQLPKDRFSAERLKGVDSTLKIQPAKLEDSAVYLCASSLGLGGNTIYFGEGSWLTVV.

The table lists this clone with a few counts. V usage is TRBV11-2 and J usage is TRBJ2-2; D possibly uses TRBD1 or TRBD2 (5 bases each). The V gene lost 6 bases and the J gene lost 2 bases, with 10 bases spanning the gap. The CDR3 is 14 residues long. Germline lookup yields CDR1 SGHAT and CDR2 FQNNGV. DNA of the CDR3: TGTGCCAGCAGGCCGGGACCCAACACCGGGGAGCTGTTTTTT. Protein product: CASRPGPNTGELFF. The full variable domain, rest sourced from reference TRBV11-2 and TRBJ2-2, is EAGVAQSPRYKIIEKRQSVAFWCNPISGHATLYWYQQILGQGPKLLIQFQNNGVVDDSQLPKDRFSAERLKGVDSTLKIQPAKLEDSAVYLCASRPGPNTGELFFGEGSRLTVL.

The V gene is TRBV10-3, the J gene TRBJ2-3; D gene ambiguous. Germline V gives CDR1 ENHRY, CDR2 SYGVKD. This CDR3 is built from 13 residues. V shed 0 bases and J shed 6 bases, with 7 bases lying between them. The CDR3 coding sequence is TGTGCCATCAGTGAGTCACGGCCCGATACGCAGTATTTT. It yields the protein CAISESRPDTQYF.